The text below deals with one T cell receptor beta chain. Its antigen remains unknown. The source of the sample is a study of B cell selection in AIRE deficiency. Overall study results and limits: Of fewer than 4,500 shared Treg TCRbeta sequences, under 40% were healthy-donor-only and 7% to 9.5% patient-only. AIRE-deficient Tconv and Treg repertoires matched healthy donors in TCRBV, CDR3 length, diversity.

The assay was immunoSEQ multiplex PCR, and TCRdb's table has in-frame clones only and misses some. The data contain around 26,000 clones, 92% of them singletons. The germline gives CDR1 MDHEN, CDR2 SYDVKM. The CDR3 is 13 residues long. The germline V and J ends were trimmed by 7 bases and 6 bases, with 15 bases remaining between them. Sorted regulatory T cells were CD4-positive, CD25-high and CD127-low or negative. Healthy unrelated donors supplied the control samples. The sequenced sample was CD4+CD25+ Tregs sorted from PBMCs. This TCR derives from a human donor in good health. This chain joins TRBV28 and TRBJ1-1, with D uncertain. The CDR3 DNA reads TGTGCCAGCACAGGACCCCAGTGGGCTGAAGCTTTCTTT. Encoded protein: CASTGPQWAEAFF. The full variable domain, in which reference TRBV28 and TRBJ1-1 provide the parts outside the CDR3, is DVKVTQSSRYLVKRTGEKVFLECVQDMDHENMFWYRQDPGLGLRLIYFSYDVKMKEKGDIPEGYSVSREKKERFSLILESASTNQTSMYLCASTGPQWAEAFFGQGTRLTVV.